Each of the 24 T cell receptor beta chains below was sequenced from the same sample in a study of blood T cell repertoires in COVID-19. Only in-frame clones appear in the TCRdb table, and some are missing; sequencing was by immunoSEQ multiplex PCR. The sample gives about 250,000 clones, 86% of which show up once; 5% to 6% is in the top ten. Sample: peripheral blood. These receptors all stem from a woman at least 80 years old with COVID-19, enrolled during active disease.

The chain uses TRBV6-5 and TRBJ1-3; 9 bases are a match to TRBD1. V was clipped by 7 bases and J by 7 bases; unmatched bases: 2. The CDR3 runs to 12 residues. The germline V gene has CDR1 MNHEY and CDR2 SVGAGI. The CDR3 DNA reads as TGTGCCAGCAACGACAGGGGGAACACCATATATTTT. Translated: CASNDRGNTIYF.

The table lists this clone with a few counts. J is TRBJ1-1 and V is TRBV4-3, with unresolved D. The CDR3 has 14 amino acids. Germline V CDR1 and CDR2: LGHNA, YSLEER. Trimming took off 1 base at V and 6 bases at J, with 12 bases between the two ends. The CDR3 here is CASSQVLSPPEAFF. In DNA form, the CDR3 reads TGCGCCAGCAGCCAAGTACTGAGTCCCCCTGAAGCTTTCTTT.

The chain has TRBV29-1 and TRBJ1-2; 7 bases are shared with TRBD1. J was trimmed by 4 bases and V by 7 bases; bases with no gene match: 6. CDR3 length equals 12 residues. Per the germline V gene, CDR1 is SQVTM and CDR2 is ANQGSEA. This CDR3 reads CSGGTAGYGYTF. DNA for the CDR3: TGCAGCGGTGGGACAGCGGGCTATGGCTACACCTTC.

J is TRBJ1-3 and V is TRBV5-1; no clear D gene. The CDR3 is 15 amino acids. Trimming shortened V by 2 bases and J by 0 bases, and 9 bases separated the two germline ends. From germline, CDR1 is SGHRS and CDR2 YFSETQ. The DNA of the CDR3 is TGCGCCAGCAGCTTCGGCGGGAGCTCTGGAAACACCATATATTTT. This translates into CASSFGGSSGNTIYF. Filled out from reference TRBV5-1 and TRBJ1-3, the complete variable domain reads KAGVTQTPRYLIKTRGQQVTLSCSPISGHRSVSWYQQTPGQGLQFLFEYFSETQRNKGNFPGRFSGRQFSNSRSEMNVSTLELGDSALYLCASSFGGSSGNTIYFGEGSWLTVV.

This chain joins TRBV7-6 and TRBJ2-1, with 7 nucleotides matching TRBD2. This CDR3 is built from 15 residues. CDR1 is SGHVS and CDR2 is FNYEAQ in the germline V gene. After removal of 5 bases from V and 6 bases from J, the junction contained 10 bases not matched to a gene. CDR3 residues: CASSQTGLPLNEQFF. CDR3 nucleotide sequence: TGTGCCAGCAGCCAGACGGGACTACCTCTCAATGAGCAGTTCTTC.

This clone occurred a few times. The rearrangement joins TRBV4-1 to TRBJ1-4, with D possibly matching TRBD1 (5 bases). In germline, CDR1 is MGHRA, CDR2 YSYEKL. Trimming removed 2 bases at V and 5 bases at J, with 12 bases between. CDR3 length equals 15 residues. This CDR3 reads CASSQPTAKNEKLFF. Here the CDR3 DNA reads TGCGCCAGCAGCCAACCGACAGCAAAGAATGAAAAACTGTTTTTT.

The chain is built from TRBV28 and TRBJ1-5; the D gene is possibly TRBD1 (5 bases). Germline V CDR1 and CDR2: MDHEN, SYDVKM. The V and J ends lost 7 bases and 6 bases respectively, with 16 bases between them. There are 14 residues in the CDR3. The CDR3: CASTPPGVGQPQHF. CDR3 DNA: TGTGCCAGCACCCCTCCGGGGGTAGGTCAGCCCCAGCATTTT.

This chain links TRBV5-4 with TRBJ1-2; D call uncertain. The CDR3 sequence is 15 residues long. V shed 3 bases and J shed 2 bases, with 14 bases lying between them. Looked up from germline, CDR1 is SGHNT and CDR2 is YYREEE (reference sequence). The DNA of the CDR3 is TGTGCCAGCAGCTCGCAATCCCTACTAAACTATGGCTACACCTTC. Translated, it gives CASSSQSLLNYGYTF.

The V call is TRBV28, the J call TRBJ1-1; no reliable D call. V was cut by 4 bases and J by 3 bases, with 6 bases left in between. Germline lookup yields CDR1 MDHEN and CDR2 SYDVKM. The CDR3 totals 12 residues. The CDR3 loop reads CASSSRYTEAFF. The CDR3 DNA reads TGTGCCAGCAGTTCGCGGTACACTGAAGCTTTCTTT.

This chain joins TRBV12-3 or TRBV12-4 and TRBJ1-4; D gene uncertain. CDR3 size: 12 residues. V was trimmed by 2 bases and J by 8 bases, leaving 6 bases between them. The CDR3 DNA sequence: TGTGCCAGCAGTTTACGGAGAGAAAAACTGTTTTTT. It encodes CASSLRREKLFF.

The chain links TRBV10-1 to TRBJ1-2; 10 bases fit TRBD1. This CDR3 spans 18 amino acids. In germline, CDR1 is WNHNN, CDR2 SYGVQD (reference sequence). Trimming took 0 bases from V and 4 from J; bases not matched to a gene: 11. CDR3 in DNA: TGCGCCAGCAGTGAGTCCCAAGGGGGACAGGGGAGCTTCTATGGCTACACCTTC. It encodes CASSESQGGQGSFYGYTF.

The chain combines TRBV5-8 with TRBJ2-7, with TRBD1 matching 7 bases. The CDR3 is 13 residues long. The germline V gene has CDR1 SGHTS and CDR2 YDEGEE. Trimming at V came to 0 bases and at J to 6 bases, leaving 3 bases not matched to a gene. CDR3 amino acids: CASSLDRGSEQYV. The CDR3 coding sequence is TGTGCCAGCAGCTTGGACAGGGGAAGCGAGCAGTACGTC.

The chain combines TRBV19 with TRBJ1-1; D call uncertain. Germline-derived CDR1 and CDR2 are LNHDA and SQIVND (reference sequence). The V end lost 5 bases, the J end lost 6 bases, and 10 bases lay between the germline ends. There are 12 residues in the CDR3. As DNA, the CDR3 is TGTGCCAGTAGTTCAGGAATGGCTGAAGCTTTCTTT. Residues: CASSSGMAEAFF.

This chain joins TRBV24-1 and TRBJ1-3, with 7 bases lining up with TRBD1. Per the germline V gene, CDR1 is KGHDR and CDR2 is SFDVKD. The length of the CDR3 is 17 residues. Trimming cost V 1 base and J 4 bases; bases outside gene matches: 9. This CDR3 is CATSDFQYRGCGNTIYF. The DNA for the CDR3 is TGTGCCACCAGTGATTTTCAATACAGGGGCTGCGGAAACACCATATATTTT.

The genes are TRBV27 and TRBJ1-1; a weak D match, TRBD1 (6 bases). This CDR3 spans 15 amino acids. V was cut by 3 bases and J by 1 base, with 12 bases left in between. Germline CDR1 and CDR2: MNHEY and SMNVEV (reference sequence). The CDR3 DNA follows: TGTGCCAGCAGTTTGGACAGAGGTCCGAACACTGAAGCTTTCTTT. Translating gives CASSLDRGPNTEAFF.

The CDR3 spells CASSFPGQGANEQFF. The DNA of the CDR3 is TGCGCCAGCAGCTTCCCGGGACAGGGGGCGAATGAGCAGTTCTTC. The V and J genes are TRBV5-1 and TRBJ2-1, with TRBD1 identical over 12 bases. There are 15 residues in the CDR3. The trim removed 2 bases at V and 7 bases at J, leaving 4 bases unmatched. Per germline, CDR1 SGHRS and CDR2 YFSETQ.

This clone was observed a few times. The chain has TRBV5-1 and TRBJ1-3; 12 nucleotides align to TRBD1. This CDR3 has 16 residues. The trim removed 0 bases at V and 4 bases at J, leaving 2 bases unmatched. Germline lookup yields CDR1 SGHRS and CDR2 YFSETQ. DNA of the CDR3: TGCGCCAGCAGCTTGGAGGGACAGGGGGCAGGAAACACCATATATTTT. This encodes CASSLEGQGAGNTIYF.

The rearrangement links TRBV11-3 to TRBJ2-1; 9 nucleotides agree with TRBD2. The CDR3 contains 13 residues. CDR1 and CDR2 (germline): SGHNT, YENEEA. The V gene end was trimmed by 5 bases and the J gene end by 10 bases; junction bases not matched to a gene: 6. CDR3 sequence reads: CASSPQTSGEQFF. The CDR3 region has the DNA TGTGCCAGCAGCCCTCAAACTAGCGGGGAGCAGTTCTTC.

Remarks on this clone: Other DNA sequences of this sample code for an identical CDR3. The rearrangement joins TRBV2 to TRBJ1-5; 7 positions match TRBD1. The V gene's germline CDR1 is SNHLY and CDR2 FYNNEI. V was clipped by 8 bases and J by 6 bases; unmatched bases: 4. The CDR3 is 12 amino acids. The CDR3 region is CASRQGGQPQHF. The DNA of the CDR3 is TGTGCCAGCCGACAGGGAGGTCAGCCCCAGCATTTT.

This clone has a single count. One junction end disagrees with the germline gene, perhaps due to a read error. The chain joins TRBV7-7 to TRBJ2-2; D is possibly TRBD2 (5 bases). CDR1 and CDR2 (germline): SSHAT, FNYEAQ (reference sequence). The CDR3 length is 16 residues. CDR3 DNA: TGTGCTAGCAGCTTGGGAGACCCCTCCACGCCCGGGGAGCTGTTTTTT. It specifies CASSLGDPSTPGELFF.

This clone was seen a handful of times. This chain uses TRBV7-3 with TRBJ1-1; TRBD1 agrees at 7 bases. Germline assignment: CDR1 SGHTA and CDR2 FQGTGA. Germline trimming cut 5 bases from V and 3 bases from J; bases unmatched to any gene: 15. The CDR3 covers 17 residues. CDR3 sequence (DNA): TGTGCCAGCAGCCCGACAGGGATTGCGGCGTTGGACACTGAAGCTTTCTTT. It specifies CASSPTGIAALDTEAFF.

The chain joins TRBV3-1 (or the pseudogene TRBV3-2) to TRBJ1-1, with 8 nucleotides matching TRBD1. The V segment lost 4 bases and the J segment 4 bases; nucleotides outside the gene matches: 5. The CDR3 totals 14 residues. CDR1 and CDR2 from the germline V gene are LGHDT and YNNKEL (reference sequence). The CDR3 DNA is TGTGCCAGCAGCCGACAGGGGTCGGCCACTGAAGCTTTCTTT. Protein sequence: CASSRQGSATEAFF.

The chain links TRBV18 to TRBJ1-6, with 9 bases lining up with TRBD1. Trimming at V came to 4 bases and at J to 7 bases, leaving 2 bases not matched to a gene. Germline lookup yields CDR1 KGHSH and CDR2 LQKENI. The CDR3 totals 14 residues. The CDR3 reads CASSQGQGNSPLHF. For the CDR3, the DNA is TGTGCCAGCTCACAGGGACAGGGAAATTCACCCCTCCACTTT.

For the CDR3, the DNA is TGTGCCAGCAGCCGAGGTCGGCCCGAGGGCACTGAAGCTTTCTTT. This encodes CASSRGRPEGTEAFF. This rearrangement joins TRBV11-2 to TRBJ1-1; D is ambiguous. The CDR3 is 15 residues long. The germline V gene has CDR1 SGHAT and CDR2 FQNNGV. V was cut by 5 bases and J by 4 bases, with 17 bases left in between. Full variable domain (rest looked up from reference TRBV11-2 and TRBJ1-1): EAGVAQSPRYKIIEKRQSVAFWCNPISGHATLYWYQQILGQGPKLLIQFQNNGVVDDSQLPKDRFSAERLKGVDSTLKIQPAKLEDSAVYLCASSRGRPEGTEAFFGQGTRLTVV.